This record covers a single TCR beta chain. This sample is drawn from a study of T cells expressing NK-cell markers. Each CDR3 protein gets one entry in TCRdb, which reprocessed the 5' RACE reads and gives no DNA. The record lists 350,000 to 400,000 distinct CDR3 sequences, of which the ten most abundant hold about 10%. Germline CDR1 reads MGHRA; CDR2 reads YSYEKL. CDR3 length: 14 amino acids. This TCR was recovered from a woman between 45 and 60 years old in good health. Sample: blood T cells: a sorted CD56 or NKG2C T cell subset, CD4+ or CD8+ T cells, or bulk PBMC T cells (not recorded which). The chain employs TRBV4-1 and TRBJ2-1; the TRBD2 assignment by TCRdb is unverifiable without DNA. The CDR3 sequence is CASSQVAGQSEQFF.